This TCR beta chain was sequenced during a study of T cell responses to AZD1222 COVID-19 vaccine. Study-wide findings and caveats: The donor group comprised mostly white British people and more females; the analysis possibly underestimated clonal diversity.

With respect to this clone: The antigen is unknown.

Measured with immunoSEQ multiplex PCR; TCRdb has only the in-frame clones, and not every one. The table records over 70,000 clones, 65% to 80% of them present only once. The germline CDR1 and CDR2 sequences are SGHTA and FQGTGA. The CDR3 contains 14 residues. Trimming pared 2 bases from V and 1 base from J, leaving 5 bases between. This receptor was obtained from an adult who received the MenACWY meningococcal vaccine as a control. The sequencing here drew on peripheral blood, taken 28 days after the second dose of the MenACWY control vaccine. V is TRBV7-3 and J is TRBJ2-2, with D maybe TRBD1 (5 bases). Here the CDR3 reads CASSLDRNTGELFF. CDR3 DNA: TGTGCCAGCAGCTTAGACAGGAACACCGGGGAGCTGTTTTTT.